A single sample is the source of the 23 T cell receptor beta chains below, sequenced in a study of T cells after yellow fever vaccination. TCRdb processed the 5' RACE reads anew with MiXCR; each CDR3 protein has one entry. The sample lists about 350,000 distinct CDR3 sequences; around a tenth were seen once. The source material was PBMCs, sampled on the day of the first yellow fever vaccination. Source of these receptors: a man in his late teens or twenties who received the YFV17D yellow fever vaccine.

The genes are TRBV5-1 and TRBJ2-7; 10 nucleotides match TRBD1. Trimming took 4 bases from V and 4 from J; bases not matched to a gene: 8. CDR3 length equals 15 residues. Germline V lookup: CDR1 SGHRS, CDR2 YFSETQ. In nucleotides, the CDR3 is TGCGCCAGCAGCCTCTCCCCGGGACAGGGGTACGAGCAGTACTTC. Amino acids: CASSLSPGQGYEQYF.

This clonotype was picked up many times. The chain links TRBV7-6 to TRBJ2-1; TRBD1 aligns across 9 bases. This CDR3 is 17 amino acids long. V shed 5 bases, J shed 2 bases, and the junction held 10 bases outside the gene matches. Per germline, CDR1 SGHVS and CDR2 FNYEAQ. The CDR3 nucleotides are TGTGCCAGCAGCAGAGAAACAGGGGGCGCAACCTACAATGAGCAGTTCTTC. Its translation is CASSRETGGATYNEQFF.

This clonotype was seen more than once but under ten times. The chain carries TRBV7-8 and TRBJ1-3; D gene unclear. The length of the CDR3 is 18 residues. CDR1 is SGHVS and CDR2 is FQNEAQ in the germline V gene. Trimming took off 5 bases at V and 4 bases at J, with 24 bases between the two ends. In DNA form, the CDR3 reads TGTGCCAGCAGCCCCCCAGGCAGCAGGAGCCTGCGGGGAAACACCATATATTTT. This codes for CASSPPGSRSLRGNTIYF.

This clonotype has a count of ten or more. CDR3 amino acids: CASSSSGGANTGELFF. The CDR3, as DNA: TGTGCCAGCAGCAGTAGCGGGGGGGCGAACACCGGGGAGCTGTTTTTT. V gene TRBV11-3 combines with J gene TRBJ2-2, with TRBD2 matching over 11 bases. Germline CDR1 reads SGHNT; CDR2 reads YENEEA. This CDR3 contains 16 residues. Germline trimming cut 5 bases from V and 0 bases from J; bases unmatched to any gene: 2.

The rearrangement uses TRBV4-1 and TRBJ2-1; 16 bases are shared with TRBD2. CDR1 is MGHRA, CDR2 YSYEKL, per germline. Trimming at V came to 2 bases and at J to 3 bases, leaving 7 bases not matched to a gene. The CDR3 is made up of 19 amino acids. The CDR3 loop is CASSQPGLAGGQNYNEQFF. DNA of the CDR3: TGCGCCAGCAGCCAACCGGGACTAGCGGGGGGGCAGAACTACAATGAGCAGTTCTTC.

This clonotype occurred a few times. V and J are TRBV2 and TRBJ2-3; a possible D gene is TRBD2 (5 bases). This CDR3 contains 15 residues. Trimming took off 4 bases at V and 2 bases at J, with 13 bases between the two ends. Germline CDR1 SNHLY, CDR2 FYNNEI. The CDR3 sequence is CASSGEGISTDTQYF. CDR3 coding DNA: TGTGCCAGCAGTGGCGAGGGTATTTCCACAGATACGCAGTATTTT.

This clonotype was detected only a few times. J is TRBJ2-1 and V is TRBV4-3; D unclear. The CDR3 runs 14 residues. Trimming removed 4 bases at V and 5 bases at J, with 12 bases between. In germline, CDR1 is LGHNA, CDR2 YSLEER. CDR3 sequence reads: CASSRAPSNNEQFF. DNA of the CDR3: TGCGCCAGCAGCCGAGCCCCCTCGAACAATGAGCAGTTCTTC.

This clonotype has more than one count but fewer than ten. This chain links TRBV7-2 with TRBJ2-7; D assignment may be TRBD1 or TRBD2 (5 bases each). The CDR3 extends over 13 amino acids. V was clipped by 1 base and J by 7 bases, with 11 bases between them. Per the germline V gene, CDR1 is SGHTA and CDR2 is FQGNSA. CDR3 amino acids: CASSLGDAWEQYF. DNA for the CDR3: TGTGCCAGCAGCTTAGGGGACGCGTGGGAGCAGTACTTC.

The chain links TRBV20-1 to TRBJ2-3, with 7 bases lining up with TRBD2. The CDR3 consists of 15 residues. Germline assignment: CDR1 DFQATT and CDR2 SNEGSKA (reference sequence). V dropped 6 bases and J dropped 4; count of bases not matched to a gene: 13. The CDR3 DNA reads TGCAGTGCCACAATAGCGGGCCATACTTCAGATACGCAGTATTTT. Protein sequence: CSATIAGHTSDTQYF.

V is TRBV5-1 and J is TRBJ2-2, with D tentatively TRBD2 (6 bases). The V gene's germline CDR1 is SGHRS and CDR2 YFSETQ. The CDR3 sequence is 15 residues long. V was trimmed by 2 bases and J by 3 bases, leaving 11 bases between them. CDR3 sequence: CASSFVGGDTGELFF. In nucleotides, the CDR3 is TGCGCCAGCAGCTTCGTTGGCGGGGACACCGGGGAGCTGTTTTTT.

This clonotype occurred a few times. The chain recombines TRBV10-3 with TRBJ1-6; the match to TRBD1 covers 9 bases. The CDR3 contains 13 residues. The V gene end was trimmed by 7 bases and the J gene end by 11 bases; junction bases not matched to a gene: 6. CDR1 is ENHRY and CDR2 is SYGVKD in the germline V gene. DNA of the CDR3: TGTGCCATCAAAGGGACAGGGCGAGCACCCCTCCACTTT. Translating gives CAIKGTGRAPLHF.

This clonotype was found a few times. CDR3 region: CASSNGGPSVEQFF. CDR3 sequence (DNA): TGCGCCAGCAGCAACGGGGGGCCGTCGGTTGAGCAGTTCTTC. The chain is built from TRBV5-1 and TRBJ2-1; TRBD2 might be the D (7 bases). CDR3 size: 14 residues. Germline-derived CDR1 and CDR2 are SGHRS and YFSETQ. V was pared by 4 bases and J by 9 bases, with 17 bases between.

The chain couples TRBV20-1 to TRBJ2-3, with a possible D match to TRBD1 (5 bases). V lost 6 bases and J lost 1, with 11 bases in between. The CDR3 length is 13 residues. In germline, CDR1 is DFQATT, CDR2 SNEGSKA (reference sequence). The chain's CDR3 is CSASDRRTDTQYF. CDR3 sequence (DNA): TGCAGTGCGAGCGACAGACGCACAGATACGCAGTATTTT.

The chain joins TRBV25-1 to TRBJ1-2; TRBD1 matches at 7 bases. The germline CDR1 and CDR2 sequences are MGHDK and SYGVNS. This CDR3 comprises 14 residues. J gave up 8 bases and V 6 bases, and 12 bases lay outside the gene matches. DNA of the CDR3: TGTGCCAGCAGCCTGACAGGGTTAAGGATGGGCTACACCTTC. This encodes CASSLTGLRMGYTF.

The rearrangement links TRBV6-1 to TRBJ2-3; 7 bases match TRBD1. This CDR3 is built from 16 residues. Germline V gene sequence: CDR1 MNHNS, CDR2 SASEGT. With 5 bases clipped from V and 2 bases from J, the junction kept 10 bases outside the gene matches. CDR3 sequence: CASSPLQGGLTDTQYF. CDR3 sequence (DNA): TGTGCCAGCAGTCCTCTTCAAGGGGGCCTCACAGATACGCAGTATTTT.

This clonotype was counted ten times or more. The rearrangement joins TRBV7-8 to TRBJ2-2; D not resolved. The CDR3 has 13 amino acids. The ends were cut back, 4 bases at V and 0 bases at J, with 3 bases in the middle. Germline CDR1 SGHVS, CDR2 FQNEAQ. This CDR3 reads CASSYPNTGELFF. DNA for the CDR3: TGTGCCAGCAGCTACCCGAACACCGGGGAGCTGTTTTTT.

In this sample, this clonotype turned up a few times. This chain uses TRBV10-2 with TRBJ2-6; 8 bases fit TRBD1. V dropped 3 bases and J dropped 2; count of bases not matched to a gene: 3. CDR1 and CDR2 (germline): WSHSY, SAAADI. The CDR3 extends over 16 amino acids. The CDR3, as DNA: TGCGCCAGCAGTGACAGGGGGCGTACTGGGGCCAACGTCCTGACTTTC. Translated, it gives CASSDRGRTGANVLTF.

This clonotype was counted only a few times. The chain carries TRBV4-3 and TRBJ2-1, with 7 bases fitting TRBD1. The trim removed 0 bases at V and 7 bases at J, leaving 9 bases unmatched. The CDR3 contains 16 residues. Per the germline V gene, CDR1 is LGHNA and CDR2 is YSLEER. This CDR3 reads CASSQETRGLLNEQFF. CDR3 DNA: TGCGCCAGCAGCCAAGAGACAAGGGGGCTTCTGAATGAGCAGTTCTTC.

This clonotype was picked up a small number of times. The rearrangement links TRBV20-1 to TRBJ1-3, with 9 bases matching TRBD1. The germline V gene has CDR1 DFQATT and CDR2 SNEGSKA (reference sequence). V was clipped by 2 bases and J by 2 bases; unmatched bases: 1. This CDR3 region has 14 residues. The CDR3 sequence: CSARTGGPGNTIYF. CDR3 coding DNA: TGCAGTGCTAGAACAGGGGGCCCTGGAAACACCATATATTTT.

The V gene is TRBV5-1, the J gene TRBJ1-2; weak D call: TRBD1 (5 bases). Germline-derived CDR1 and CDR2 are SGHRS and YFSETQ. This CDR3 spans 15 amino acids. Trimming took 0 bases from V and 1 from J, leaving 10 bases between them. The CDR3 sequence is CASSLGRQRNYGYTF. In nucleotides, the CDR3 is TGCGCCAGCAGCTTGGGGAGACAGCGTAACTATGGCTACACCTTC.

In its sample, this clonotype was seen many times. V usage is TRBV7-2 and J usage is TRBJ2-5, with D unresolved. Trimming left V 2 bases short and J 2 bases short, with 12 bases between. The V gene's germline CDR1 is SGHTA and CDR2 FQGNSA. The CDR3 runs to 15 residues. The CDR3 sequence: CASSLISDQQETQYF. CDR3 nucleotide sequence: TGTGCCAGCAGCTTAATCTCAGACCAACAAGAGACCCAGTACTTC.

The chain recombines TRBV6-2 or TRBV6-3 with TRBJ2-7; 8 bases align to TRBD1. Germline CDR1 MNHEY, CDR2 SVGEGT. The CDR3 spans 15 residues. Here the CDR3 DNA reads TGTGCCAGCAGTTACGGTCGTGGGACAGGATACGAGCTGTACGTC. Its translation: CASSYGRGTGYELYV.

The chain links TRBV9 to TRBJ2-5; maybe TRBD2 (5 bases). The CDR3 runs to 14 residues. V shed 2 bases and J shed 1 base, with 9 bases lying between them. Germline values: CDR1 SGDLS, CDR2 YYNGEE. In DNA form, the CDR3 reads TGTGCCAGCAGCGTTGGAGGTGTCCAAGAGACCCAGTACTTC. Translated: CASSVGGVQETQYF.